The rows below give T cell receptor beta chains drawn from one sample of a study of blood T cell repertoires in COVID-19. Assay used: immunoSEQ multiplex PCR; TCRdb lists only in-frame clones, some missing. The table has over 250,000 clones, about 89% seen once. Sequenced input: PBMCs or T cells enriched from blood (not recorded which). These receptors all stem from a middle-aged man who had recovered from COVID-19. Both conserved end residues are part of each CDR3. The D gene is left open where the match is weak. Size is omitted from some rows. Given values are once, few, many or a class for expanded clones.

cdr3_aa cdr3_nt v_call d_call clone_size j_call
CASTSGGRGQGWRANVLTF TGTGCCAGCACCTCTGGGGGCCGAGGACAGGGATGGAGGGCCAACGTCCTGACTTTC TRBV28 TRBD1 - TRBJ2-6
CASRGGTGISNQPQHF TGTGCCAGCAGGGGTGGGACAGGGATTAGCAATCAGCCCCAGCATTTT TRBV2 TRBD1 - TRBJ1-5
CASSRPGLADLYNEQFF TGTGCCAGCAGTCGGCCGGGACTAGCGGACCTCTACAATGAGCAGTTCTTC TRBV27 TRBD2 - TRBJ2-1
CASSPGGNEQFF TGTGCCAGCAGTCCCGGGGGCAATGAGCAGTTCTTC TRBV6-5 - - TRBJ2-1
CAIGINQPQHF TGTGCCATCGGCATAAATCAGCCCCAGCATTTT TRBV10-3 - - TRBJ1-5
CASSGILAGTYEQYF TGTGCCAGCAGCGGGATTCTAGCGGGGACCTACGAGCAGTACTTC TRBV11-2 TRBD2 - TRBJ2-7
CASRTAPAGEQFF TGTGCCAGCAGGACTGCCCCTGCGGGAGAGCAGTTCTTC TRBV12-3/TRBV12-4 - few TRBJ2-1
CASSQGDRFRTEAFF TGCGCCAGCAGCCAAGGAGACAGGTTTAGGACTGAAGCTTTCTTT TRBV4-1 - - TRBJ1-1
CASSFTGAYNQPQHF TGTGCCAGCAGTTTTACAGGGGCCTACAATCAGCCCCAGCATTTT TRBV27 TRBD1 - TRBJ1-5
CATSARQGGNAWGETQYF TGTGCCACCAGCGCACGACAGGGGGGGAATGCTTGGGGAGAGACCCAGTACTTC TRBV15 TRBD1 - TRBJ2-5
CASSLAGTGLDNQPQHF TGTGCCAGCAGCTTGGCCGGGACAGGGTTGGACAATCAGCCCCAGCATTTT TRBV7-9 TRBD1 few TRBJ1-5
CASSLFRDRVYNEQFF TGTGCCAGCAGCTTATTCCGGGACAGGGTTTACAATGAGCAGTTCTTC TRBV7-9 TRBD1 - TRBJ2-1
CASSETGFSNQPQHF TGTGCCAGCAGTGAAACAGGCTTCAGCAATCAGCCCCAGCATTTT TRBV6-1 - - TRBJ1-5
CASGPEPSYNEQFF TGCGCCAGCGGTCCAGAACCCTCCTACAATGAGCAGTTCTTC TRBV4-1 - - TRBJ2-1
CASSLVGGSMNTEAFF TGCGCCAGCAGCTTGGTGGGAGGGAGCATGAACACTGAAGCTTTCTTT TRBV5-1 - - TRBJ1-1
CASSQLPGGGQETQYF TGCGCCAGCAGCCAACTACCAGGGGGAGGTCAAGAGACCCAGTACTTC TRBV4-1 - - TRBJ2-5
CASSWRQGASFGNTIYF TGCGCCAGCAGCTGGAGACAGGGGGCGTCTTTTGGAAACACCATATATTTT TRBV5-1 TRBD1 - TRBJ1-3
CASSLYSFEGTEAFF TGCGCCAGCAGCCTTTACTCCTTTGAGGGAACTGAAGCTTTCTTT TRBV4-1 - - TRBJ1-1
CASSRDRGRLEEAFF TGTGCCAGCAGCCGGGACAGGGGGAGGCTTGAAGAAGCTTTCTTT TRBV7-9 TRBD1 - TRBJ1-1
CASSLETGVAGWDEQYF TGCGCCAGCAGCTTGGAAACCGGGGTAGCGGGATGGGACGAGCAGTACTTC TRBV5-1 TRBD2 - TRBJ2-7